This is a list of T cell receptor beta chains from one sample in a study of identifying expanded T cells in peripheral blood. Profiled with immunoSEQ multiplex PCR; TCRdb holds only in-frame clones, not every one. Of 70,000 to 100,000 clones listed, roughly 91% were seen once; the top ten hold over 15%. The sequenced sample was blood. These receptors were obtained from a person between 18 and 75 years old in good health. Each CDR3 is given with its conserved first and last residue. The order of the fields is D gene, V gene, clone size, J gene, CDR3 DNA, CDR3 protein. A D gene is named only where the DNA matches it firmly. Clone size, where shown, is once, few, many, or a class for clones that have expanded.

>NA|TRBV27|NA|TRBJ2-7
TGTGCCAGCAGTTACAGCCTCCAGCTCGAGCAGTACTTC
CASSYSLQLEQYF
>NA|TRBV7-8|NA|TRBJ1-5
TGTGCCAGCAGCTTACGGGCAGGGAGTTATCAGCCCCAGCATTTT
CASSLRAGSYQPQHF
>TRBD1|TRBV28|NA|TRBJ2-7
TGTGCCAGCAGTTTTGTGGGACAGGGGATGGAGCAGTACTTC
CASSFVGQGMEQYF
>NA|TRBV6-6|NA|TRBJ2-1
TGTGCCACCCTCGACCAAGGTAATGAGCAGTTCTTC
CATLDQGNEQFF
>NA|TRBV27|NA|TRBJ2-1
TGTGCCAGCAGTTTTGATCTAGCCAATGAGCAGTTCTTC
CASSFDLANEQFF
>NA|TRBV5-1|NA|TRBJ2-5
TGCGCCAGCAGCTTGGCCTCCTCGCTGGGTCCTAGGGCCCAGTACTTC
CASSLASSLGPRAQYF
>TRBD1|TRBV7-9|NA|TRBJ1-2
TGTGCCAGCAGCTTAGCGCACCGGGACAGCCCACGGGTGGGCTATGGCTACACCTTC
CASSLAHRDSPRVGYGYTF
>NA|TRBV18|once|TRBJ2-5
TGTGCCAGCTCACCGCGGTTAGAGACCCAGTACTTC
CASSPRLETQYF
>TRBD2|TRBV5-1|NA|TRBJ2-5
TGCGCCAGCAGCGTTAGCGGGGGCCCGCAAGAGACCCAGTACTTC
CASSVSGGPQETQYF
>NA|TRBV29-1|NA|TRBJ2-5
TGCAGCGTTGAAATTTCTAGTAGGTCAGCGGAGACCCAGTACTTC
CSVEISSRSAETQYF
>TRBD2|TRBV7-8|NA|TRBJ2-7
TGTGCCAGCAGCTTCGAGAGCGGGGGCTCACTTGGGTACGAGCAGTACTTC
CASSFESGGSLGYEQYF
>NA|TRBV2|NA|TRBJ1-2
TGTGCCAGCAGTGAAGGGGTTGGCTACACCTTC
CASSEGVGYTF
>NA|TRBV6-1|NA|TRBJ2-6
TGTGCCAGCAGTGAAGCCCCAGCTGGGGCCAACGTCCTGACTTTC
CASSEAPAGANVLTF
>TRBD1|TRBV5-1|NA|TRBJ1-1
TGCGCCAGCAGTAGAGGGGGCAACTTCGGAACTGAAGCTTTCTTT
CASSRGGNFGTEAFF
>TRBD2|TRBV28|NA|TRBJ2-2
TGTGCCAGCATTAGCGGGGGGGAAAACGGGGAGCTGTTTTTT
CASISGGENGELFF
>NA|TRBV2|NA|TRBJ2-3
TGTGCCAGCAGTGATATTTCAGTGGGCGGTGGACAGAGCACAGATACGCAGTATTTT
CASSDISVGGGQSTDTQYF
>TRBD1|TRBV19|NA|TRBJ1-1
TGTGCCAGTGGCCGGGACAGCGACATGAACACTGAAGCTTTCTTT
CASGRDSDMNTEAFF
>NA|TRBV2|NA|TRBJ2-5
TGTGCCAGCAGTGAGCGGGTCGGGGGCCCCCAAGAGACCCAGTACTTC
CASSERVGGPQETQYF
>NA|TRBV7-9|NA|TRBJ2-7
TGTGCCAGCAGCTCACCGACGGCTGCCTCCTACGAGCAGTACTTC
CASSSPTAASYEQYF
>TRBD1|TRBV13|few|TRBJ2-6
TGTGCCAGCAGCTCCGGCAGGGGGCTTGGGGCCAACGTCCTGACTTTC
CASSSGRGLGANVLTF
>TRBD1|TRBV19|NA|TRBJ1-1
TGTGCCAGTAGCCCCTTGCCCGGACAGGTTAACACTGAAGCTTTCTTT
CASSPLPGQVNTEAFF
>TRBD1|TRBV18|few|TRBJ2-7
TGTGCCAGCTCACCACAGGACAGGGGTGGCGAGCAGTACTTC
CASSPQDRGGEQYF
>TRBD1|TRBV29-1|NA|TRBJ2-7
TGCAGCGTGTCCCAGGGACAGGGGTCCGAGCAGTACTTC
CSVSQGQGSEQYF
>TRBD2|TRBV5-6|NA|TRBJ2-5
TGTGCCAGCAGCTTGGAGGTTAGCGGGGCGTACCAAGAGACCCAGTACTTC
CASSLEVSGAYQETQYF
>NA|TRBV25-1|NA|TRBJ1-2
TGTGCCAGCAGTGAACTTTACTATGGCTACACCTTC
CASSELYYGYTF
>NA|TRBV25-1|NA|TRBJ1-3
TGTGCCAGCAGTGAATTCGGGGTCGGAAACACCATATATTTT
CASSEFGVGNTIYF
>NA|TRBV2|NA|TRBJ1-5
TGTGCCAGCAGCGATCAGGGTTACAATCAGCCCCAGCATTTT
CASSDQGYNQPQHF
>NA|TRBV2|NA|TRBJ2-7
TGTGCCAGCAGGGACTATCTAAGCGAGCAGTACTTC
CASRDYLSEQYF
>TRBD2|TRBV4-3|NA|TRBJ2-7
TGCGCCAGCAGCCACGGACTAGCGGGGGGTTCCTACGAGCAGTACTTC
CASSHGLAGGSYEQYF
>TRBD2|TRBV9|NA|TRBJ2-5
TGTGCCAGCAGCCCGAGCGGGGGGGCCATGGAGACCCAGTACTTC
CASSPSGGAMETQYF
>NA|TRBV5-1|NA|TRBJ1-1
TGCGCCAGCAGCTTAGGACAGCAGAACACTGAAGCTTTCTTT
CASSLGQQNTEAFF
>NA|TRBV18|NA|TRBJ1-4
TGTGCCAGCTCACCACGTCAGGGGAAAGATGAAAAACTGTTTTTT
CASSPRQGKDEKLFF
>TRBD1|TRBV6-5|NA|TRBJ1-2
TGTGCCAGCAGACGAGGACAGGGCAATGGCTACACCTTC
CASRRGQGNGYTF
>NA|TRBV19|NA|TRBJ1-2
TGTGCCAGTAGTATAGAAAGGTTTACAGGAGACTCCTATGGCTACACCTTC
CASSIERFTGDSYGYTF
>NA|TRBV19|NA|TRBJ1-4
TGTGCCAGTAGTACGCCCCGGGCAGATCAAAATGAAAAACTGTTTTTT
CASSTPRADQNEKLFF
>NA|TRBV7-6|NA|TRBJ1-3
TGTGCCAGCAGCTTAGCGACAGGAGCGGGAAACACCATATATTTT
CASSLATGAGNTIYF
>TRBD1|TRBV6-1|NA|TRBJ1-2
TGTGCCAGCAGTGCCCAGGGGGCTAACGGCTACACCTTC
CASSAQGANGYTF
>TRBD1|TRBV5-1|NA|TRBJ2-1
TGCGCCAGCAGCTCAGGGGGCTCCAACTCCTACAATGAGCAGTTCTTC
CASSSGGSNSYNEQFF
>TRBD1|TRBV6-6|NA|TRBJ2-4
TGTGCCAGCAGTTCCCATCAGGACAGGCAAAACATTCAGTACTTC
CASSSHQDRQNIQYF
>NA|TRBV6-1|NA|TRBJ1-5
TGTGCCAGCAGTGAAGCTTTCGCTCAGCCCCAGCATTTT
CASSEAFAQPQHF
>NA|TRBV11-2|NA|TRBJ1-2
TGTGCCAGCAGCTTGGGGCAAGCTAACTATGGCTACACCTTC
CASSLGQANYGYTF
>NA|TRBV5-1|few|TRBJ1-1
TGCGCCAGCAGCCTGGACCCGGGGGGGACTGAAGCTTTCTTT
CASSLDPGGTEAFF
>NA|TRBV10-3|NA|TRBJ1-2
TGTGCCATCAGTGAGTCTCGGGACGCGGTCACCTTC
CAISESRDAVTF
>NA|TRBV7-2|NA|TRBJ1-3
TGTGCCAGCAGCTTACAAACCCTAGGCAATGGAAACACCATATATTTT
CASSLQTLGNGNTIYF
>NA|TRBV7-2|NA|TRBJ2-5
TGTGCCAGCAGCTTAGCGCCTACAATGGGGGAGACCCAGTACTTC
CASSLAPTMGETQYF
>NA|TRBV7-2|few|TRBJ2-1
TGTGCCAGCAGCTTATCGGGGGCGGGATCCTACAATGAGCAGTTCTTC
CASSLSGAGSYNEQFF
>TRBD2|TRBV5-1|NA|TRBJ2-3
TGCGCCAGCAGGGATTACCGGGACTACCTCACAGATACGCAGTATTTT
CASRDYRDYLTDTQYF
>NA|TRBV19|NA|TRBJ1-5
TGTGCCAGTAGTACGTCCAAGGGACTTCTGCCCCAGCATTTT
CASSTSKGLLPQHF
>NA|TRBV6-5|NA|TRBJ2-1
TGTGCCAGCAGCAGAGTCATGGTTGGGCACTTGCAGTTCTTC
CASSRVMVGHLQFF
>NA|TRBV6-1|NA|TRBJ2-7
TGTGCCAGCAGTGAAGGACGGCCGGGTGGGGAGCAGTACTTC
CASSEGRPGGEQYF
>NA|TRBV28|NA|TRBJ1-2
TGTGCCAGCAGTTTGGCCGGCTATGGCTACACCTTC
CASSLAGYGYTF
>NA|TRBV5-6|NA|TRBJ2-3
TGTGCCAGCAGCTCGGGGGAATATACGCAGTATTTT
CASSSGEYTQYF